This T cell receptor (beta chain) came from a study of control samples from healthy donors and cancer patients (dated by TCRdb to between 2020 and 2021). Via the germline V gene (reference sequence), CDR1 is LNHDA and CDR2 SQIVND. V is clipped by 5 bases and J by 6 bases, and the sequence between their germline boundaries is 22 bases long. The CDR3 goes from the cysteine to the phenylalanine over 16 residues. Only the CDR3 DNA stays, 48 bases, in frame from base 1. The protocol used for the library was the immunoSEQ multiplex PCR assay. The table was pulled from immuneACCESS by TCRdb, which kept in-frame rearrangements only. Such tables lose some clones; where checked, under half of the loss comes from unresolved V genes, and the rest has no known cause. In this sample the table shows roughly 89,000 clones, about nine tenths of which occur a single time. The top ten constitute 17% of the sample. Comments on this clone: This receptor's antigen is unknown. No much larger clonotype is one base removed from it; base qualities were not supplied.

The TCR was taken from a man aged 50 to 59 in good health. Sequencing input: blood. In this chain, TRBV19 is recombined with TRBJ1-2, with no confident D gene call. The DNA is TGTGCCAGTAGTCCATTCGATGGGCCTTTAGTCCATGGCTACACCTTC. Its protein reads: CASSPFDGPLVHGYTF.